A selection of T cell receptor beta chains follows, all from one sample in a study of human T cells and chemical hapten exposure. TCRdb reprocessed the RACE reads with MiXCR, giving one entry per CDR3 protein. The sample has some 96,000 distinct CDR3 sequences, around 9.3% seen once. The sample in question was whole blood, obtained in connection with sensitization to the hapten diphenylcyclopropenone (DPC). The source of these receptors is a woman between 40 and 55 years old with alopecia areata. Some clones in this sample may be carry-over from other donors' samples. CDR3s include the opening cysteine and the closing phenylalanine or tryptophan. The D gene is left open where the match is weak. Rows give clone size only sometimes, using once, few, many, or a class for an expanded clone.

j_call d_call clone_size cdr3_length v_call cdr3_nt cdr3_aa
TRBJ2-3 TRBD2 many 14 TRBV29-1 TGCAGCGTTCTTCTAGCGGGAGGTACAGATACGCAGTATTTT CSVLLAGGTDTQYF
TRBJ2-7 TRBD2 few 15 TRBV6-5 TGTGCCAGCAGTTACGGCGGGAGGGCCGTATACGAGCAGTACTTC CASSYGGRAVYEQYF
TRBJ2-2 NA few 16 TRBV7-9 TGTGCCAGCAGCAGCCGAGGCGCACAGGTGGGCGGGGAGCTGTTTTTT CASSSRGAQVGGELFF
TRBJ2-2 NA NA 15 TRBV7-9 TGTGCCAGCAGCTTAGTGTCTGGGTACTCCGGGGAGCTGTTTTTT CASSLVSGYSGELFF
TRBJ2-3 NA few 16 TRBV2 TGTGCCAGAAAAAAACTCCCAGCGGGTGTCACAGATACGCAGTATTTT CARKKLPAGVTDTQYF
TRBJ2-1 NA many 13 TRBV6-2/TRBV6-3 TGTGCCAGCAGTTACTGGGCCGGAGATGAGCAGTTCTTC CASSYWAGDEQFF
TRBJ2-7 TRBD1 NA 16 TRBV5-6 TGTGCCAGCAGCCCTTACGGGACAGGGGGAACCTACGAGCAGTACTTC CASSPYGTGGTYEQYF
TRBJ2-5 NA many 11 TRBV23-1 TGCGCCAGCAAACGAAGAGAGACCCAGTACTTC CASKRRETQYF
TRBJ2-1 NA few 15 TRBV10-3 TGTGCCATCAGTGAGTCATGGGGGACCGTCAATGAGCAGTTCTTC CAISESWGTVNEQFF
TRBJ2-3 NA few 13 TRBV4-2 TGTGCCAGCAGCCAAGAGCGCACAGATACGCAGTATTTT CASSQERTDTQYF
TRBJ2-7 TRBD2 NA 14 TRBV28 TGTGCCAGCAGTGGGCTAGCGGGAGATCGGGAGCAGTACTTC CASSGLAGDREQYF
TRBJ2-3 TRBD2 NA 13 TRBV3-1 TGTGCCAGCAGCCAAGAGGGACTAGAGACGCAGTATTTT CASSQEGLETQYF
TRBJ2-7 NA NA 13 TRBV28 TGTGCCAGCACCACGACAATTTCCTACGAGCAGTACTTC CASTTTISYEQYF
TRBJ2-6 NA many 16 TRBV4-2 TGTGCCAGCAGCCCTACAGGGCGAGCTGGGGCCAACGTCCTGACTTTC CASSPTGRAGANVLTF
TRBJ2-2 NA many 12 TRBV7-9 TGTGCCAGCAGCTCCGTTTCCGGGGAGCTGTTTTTT CASSSVSGELFF
TRBJ2-5 NA few 15 TRBV28 TGTGCCAGCAGTTCCCTGGGGGACCGGGGGGAGACCCAGTACTTC CASSSLGDRGETQYF
TRBJ2-7 TRBD2 many 13 TRBV5-1 TGCGCCAGCAGGCGGGAGGGGACCTACGAGCAGTACTTC CASRREGTYEQYF
TRBJ2-3 TRBD2 NA 19 TRBV5-8 TGTGCCAGCAGCTTGGCTAGCGGGAGTAAACCCGCTAGCACAGATACGCAGTATTTT CASSLASGSKPASTDTQYF
TRBJ2-6 NA few 16 TRBV7-6 TGTGCCAGCAGCTTAGGGGTCGACTCTGGGGCCAACGTCCTGACTTTC CASSLGVDSGANVLTF
TRBJ1-5 NA many 13 TRBV6-5 TGTGCCAGCAGTTACCAACAGGGAAGACCCCAGCATTTT CASSYQQGRPQHF
TRBJ2-6 NA NA 18 TRBV18 TGTGCCAGCTCACCACGGGGAGCTGGGGCCGGCGGGGCCAACGTCCTGACTTTC CASSPRGAGAGGANVLTF
TRBJ1-6 NA many 14 TRBV7-8 TGTGCCAGCAGCTTATCGGCTGGCAATTCACCCCTCCACTTT CASSLSAGNSPLHF
TRBJ2-7 TRBD2 many 13 TRBV5-4 TGTGCCAGCAGCGAGGGACTAGACTACGAGCAGTACTTC CASSEGLDYEQYF
TRBJ1-5 NA few 13 TRBV2 TGTGCCAGCAGTGGCTTGGGGAATCAGCCCCAGCATTTT CASSGLGNQPQHF
TRBJ1-1 NA many 10 TRBV20-1 TGCAGTGCACTCGGGACCGAACCTTTCTTT CSALGTEPFF
TRBJ2-1 NA many 14 TRBV29-1 TGCAGCGTTGAACCTAGCGAACGATACAATGAGCAGTTCTTC CSVEPSERYNEQFF
TRBJ1-1 NA NA 12 TRBV29-1 TGCGGGGGCAGGTATCTGAACACTGAAGCTTTCTTT CGGRYLNTEAFF
TRBJ2-2 NA many 14 TRBV20-1 TGCAGTGCTCCGGACCCCACGAACACCGGGGAGCTGTTTTTT CSAPDPTNTGELFF
TRBJ2-2 NA few 13 TRBV10-3 TGTGCCATCAGTTCCAGTGAGGCCGGGGAGCTGTTTTTT CAISSSEAGELFF
TRBJ1-1 TRBD1 few 15 TRBV4-1 TGCGCCAGCAGCAAGGGACAGGGAGGTTCTGCTGAAGCTTTCTTT CASSKGQGGSAEAFF
TRBJ2-3 NA many 13 TRBV5-1 TGCGCCAGCAGCTCGGCTAGCACAGATACGCAGTATTTT CASSSASTDTQYF
TRBJ1-1 NA many 15 TRBV11-3 TGTGCCAGCAGCCTATCCACAGGGATGCACACTGAAGCTTTCTTT CASSLSTGMHTEAFF
TRBJ2-7 TRBD2 many 14 TRBV27 TGTGCCAGCAGTTTAGCGGGAGGGACCTACGAGCAGTACTTC CASSLAGGTYEQYF
TRBJ2-1 NA NA 13 TRBV7-2 TGTGCCAGCAGCCAATACGCCACCAATGAGCAGTTCTTC CASSQYATNEQFF
TRBJ1-1 NA many 17 TRBV18 TGTGCCAGCTCACCACCGCGGGTCGGGGTCATGAACACTGAAGCTTTCTTT CASSPPRVGVMNTEAFF
TRBJ2-3 TRBD2 NA 15 TRBV19 TGTGCCAGTAGTATAAGCGGGAGCAGCACAGATACGCAGTATTTT CASSISGSSTDTQYF
TRBJ2-7 TRBD1 NA 15 TRBV5-5 TGTGCCAGCAGCAAAGGGGGGACAGGGATCTACGAGCAGTACTTC CASSKGGTGIYEQYF
TRBJ1-4 NA NA 15 TRBV12-2 TGTGCAAGTCGCATGAGACAGTCAACTAATGAAAAACTGTTTTTT CASRMRQSTNEKLFF
TRBJ2-2 TRBD2 NA 17 TRBV6-2/TRBV6-3 TGTACCAGCAGTTACTCGTCTAGCGGGGGATACACCGGGGAGCTGTTTTTT CTSSYSSSGGYTGELFF
TRBJ2-1 TRBD2 few 19 TRBV6-2/TRBV6-3 TGTGCCAGCAGTTATACGGTGTTGTTTGGGGCTAGCGGGAGCAATGAGCAGTTCTTC CASSYTVLFGASGSNEQFF
TRBJ2-1 NA many 13 TRBV11-3 TGTGCCAGCAGCTCTAGTTCCTACAATGAGCAGTTCTTC CASSSSSYNEQFF
TRBJ1-1 TRBD1 many 14 TRBV15 TGTGCCACCAGCAGAGATCGCAAACAGGGGTATACTTTCTTT CATSRDRKQGYTFF
TRBJ1-5 NA many 13 TRBV7-7 TGTGCTAGCAGCTTAGCGGAAGACCAGCCCCAGCATTTT CASSLAEDQPQHF
TRBJ1-5 NA many 13 TRBV29-1 TGCAGCGTTTCGACAGGCACGGAGCAGCCCCAGCATTTT CSVSTGTEQPQHF
TRBJ1-2 NA few 11 TRBV28 TGTGCCAGCAGTAACAGGGTTGGCTACACCTTC CASSNRVGYTF
TRBJ2-3 TRBD1 few 15 TRBV19 TGTGCCAGTAGTAAGAACAGGGGACCCACAGATACGCAGTATTTT CASSKNRGPTDTQYF